The clone carrying this TCR beta chain was seen just once. The data derive from a study of blood T cell repertoires in COVID-19. Overall study: There were acute and convalescent COVID-19 samples, and they came from the United States, Italy and Spain. In each case, the material was cDNA or gDNA derived from T cells, B-cell-depleted T cells, or PBMCs.

This CDR3 contains 16 residues. V shed 0 bases and J 12 bases; nucleotides not matched to a gene: 8. The germline CDR1 and CDR2 sequences are LGHDT and YNNKEL (reference sequence). Study processing details: The assay estimated nucleated cells by amplifying reference gene primers. Profiled with immunoSEQ multiplex PCR; TCRdb holds only in-frame clones, not every one. V and J calls plus clone size are reproduced from that table; the DNA served to infer D and trimming. The sample yields about 140,000 clones, around 80% seen once. The sample was peripheral blood. The chain has TRBV3-1 (or the pseudogene TRBV3-2) and TRBJ2-1; TRBD2 matches 13 bases. The clonotype was recovered from a man in his 60s with acute or convalescent COVID-19. The CDR3 DNA sequence: TGTGCCAGCAGCCAAGATCCAACTAGCGGGAGGGCCAGGCAGTTCTTC. Amino acids: CASSQDPTSGRARQFF.